The T cell receptor (beta chain) under discussion was sequenced for a study of CD4 T cells in relation to SARS-CoV-2 and coronaviruses. Only in-frame clones appear in the TCRdb table, and some are missing; sequencing was by immunoSEQ multiplex PCR. Found here are about 36,000 clones, around 77% of them singletons; the top ten hold around 20%. Details on this clone: Its antigen is unidentified.

CDR3 length: 13 amino acids. Germline loops: CDR1 MDHEN, CDR2 SYDVKM. V lost 3 bases and J lost 5, with 10 bases in between. Sequencing input: memory CD4+ T cells from PBMCs, cultured in vitro. The genes are TRBV28 and TRBJ1-2; no firm D call. The receptor comes from an adult with COVID-19. This chain's CDR3 is CASSLSSEYGYTF. The CDR3 DNA follows: TGTGCCAGCAGTTTGAGCTCGGAGTATGGCTACACCTTC.